This TCR beta chain emerged from a study of CD8+CD57+ T cells in acquired aplastic anemia. Study details: Sorting CD4+ and CD8+ cells gave DNA averaging approximately 3 ug.

CDR3 and TCR beta VDJ profiling relied on genomic DNA as the template. Each CDR3 protein gets one entry after TCRdb re-called the reads with MiXCR. This sample yields about 180,000 distinct CDR3 sequences, of which around 50% are seen a single time; 10% to 15% belongs to the top ten. J lost 5 bases, V lost 2 bases, and 5 bases had no gene match. Germline CDR1 and CDR2: DFQATT and SNEGSKA (reference sequence). The length of the CDR3 is 13 residues. Patients sequenced had flow cytometry evidence of CD8+CD57+ cell expansion. V is TRBV20-1 and J is TRBJ2-7; 8 bases align to TRBD2. Material for sequencing was sorted CD4+, CD8+, or CD8+CD57+ T cells (not recorded which) from PBMCs. This clonotype was obtained from a human donor with aplastic anemia. CDR3 protein: CSARREGRNEQYF. DNA for the CDR3: TGCAGTGCTAGACGGGAGGGCCGGAACGAGCAGTACTTC.